The present TCR beta chain was sequenced within a study of T cells in Graves' hyperthyroidism and ophthalmopathy (dated by TCRdb to about 2019). Concerning the study at large: Peripheral blood samples were taken at the time of initial diagnosis, prior to any treatment. The study also compared thyroid tissue and blood T-cell repertoires from roughly 6 Graves' hyperthyroidism patients. According to the paper, TCR Vbeta CDR3 sequencing was carried out on some 130 peripheral blood samples, which came from 40 to 45 ophthalmopathy, under 85 hyperthyroidism and approximately 17 progressor patients. Once sampling was done, hyperthyroidism patients were given methimazole at a starting dose of 30 mg daily, whereas ophthalmopathy patients were given high-dose intravenous methylprednisolone. Prospective prediction of ophthalmopathy was tested in an independent validation cohort consisting of about 20 hyperthyroidism patients and over 15 patients who later progressed to ophthalmopathy. TCR V-J signatures able to tell the groups apart were searched for in a discovery cohort of 100 or so patients, of whom 43 had Graves' ophthalmopathy and 55 to 60 had stable Graves' hyperthyroidism. For training and testing, the 100 or so patients in the discovery cohort were randomly divided in a 7:3 ratio.

CDR1 LNHDA and CDR2 SQIVND are derived from the germline V gene (reference sequence). The CDR3 runs 12 residues from the cysteine to the phenylalanine. Of the read, only the CDR3 DNA is kept; its 36 bases are in frame from base 1. V is pruned by 5 bases and J by 10 bases, leaving 4 bases of the junction without a gene match. What the research found in general, with its limitations: No statistical method was used to set the sample size in advance, and investigators knew the group allocation. In cross-validation, a model built on a 13 V-J signature told ophthalmopathy apart from stable hyperthyroidism with under 90% sensitivity and around 83% specificity, and in testing the same model reached 80%/75%. During validation, the model predicted progression to ophthalmopathy a median of about 6.5 months ahead of onset, with 60% to 71% sensitivity and 72% to 80% specificity. Most expanded thyroid clonotypes (frequency above 0.001) were also detected in blood, suggesting blood repertoires may reflect thyroid immune responses.

Hyperthyroidism patients were aged 18 to 65 years and newly diagnosed, with disease duration of less than 2 months. Exclusion was applied to patients with uncontrolled infections, other autoimmune diseases, pregnancy or lactation. Diagnoses were established on the basis of clinical symptoms, serum thyroxine and TRAb, thyroid ultrasound, and orbital computed tomography. Blood from progressor patients was drawn when they were first diagnosed with hyperthyroidism, before any ophthalmopathy symptoms appeared. PBMCs were isolated from 8 to 10 ml of fresh peripheral blood by Ficoll-Paque density gradient centrifugation. Progressor patients were first diagnosed with Graves' hyperthyroidism and then developed ophthalmopathy during follow-up. Trizol reagent was used to extract total RNA, and RNA quality was then checked on an Agilent 2100 Bioanalyzer. This clonotype was observed a handful of times. No antigen is known for it. No much larger clone exists at a distance of one base, and base qualities are not known.

Amplification of TCR beta CDR3 regions was carried out from RNA transcripts. A first-round RT-PCR of the TCR CDR3 used the HTBI primer set with the Qiagen OneStep RT-PCR kit. The libraries were constructed in a second round of multiplex PCR and then size-selected and purified. Paired-end sequencing of the libraries was performed with 100 bp reads on an Illumina HiSeq2000. The authors' pipeline ran thus. SOAPnuke was used to process the raw data, with reads discarded if the reads contained adapters or uncalled bases, had a mean Phred below 15, or lacked an exact constant-primer or identifier match. COPE v1.2.5 was used to merge the high-quality paired reads, and each unique nucleotide sequence was defined as a clonotype. MiTCR v1.1 was used to align the clonotypes against IMGT TRBV, TRBD and TRBJ reference segments. The analysis included only V-J combinations with a frequency above 0.0001, which together covered around 99% of the repertoires. The TCS score was defined as F50 (clonal expansion) divided by E x V (chaos), with BLOSUM62-based TCRdist calculated between CDR3 peptides within each V-J. Welch's t-statistics and random forest reduced around 550 V-J features to fewer than 15, which were used in a naive Bayes classifier (R e1071). TCRdb reprocessed the public reads (quality trimming at Q25 with fastp, clone calling with MiXCR) and kept in-frame beta chains. Under each unique CDR3 protein, matching rows form one entry showing the most common genes and DNA. TCRdb, not the original authors, processed these V and J calls. The sample contains fewer than 450,000 distinct CDR3 sequences, roughly 17% of them found a single time. The top ten clones comprise approximately 35% of the sample.

The sequencing sample was made of blood. The TCR was taken from a woman in her twenties or thirties with Graves' hyperthyroidism that later progressed to Graves' ophthalmopathy. The chain couples TRBV19 to TRBJ2-1, with 8 bases aligning to TRBD1. The CDR3 sequence is CASSYRDREQFF. The DNA sequence is as follows: TGTGCCAGTAGTTACCGGGACAGGGAGCAGTTCTTC. When the CDR3 is completed using the reference TRBV19 and TRBJ2-1 genes on either side, the full variable domain is DGGITQSPKYLFRKEGQNVTLSCEQNLNHDAMYWYRQDPGQGLRLIYYSQIVNDFQKGDIAEGYSVSREKKESFPLTVTSAQKNPTAFYLCASSYRDREQFFGPGTRLTVL.